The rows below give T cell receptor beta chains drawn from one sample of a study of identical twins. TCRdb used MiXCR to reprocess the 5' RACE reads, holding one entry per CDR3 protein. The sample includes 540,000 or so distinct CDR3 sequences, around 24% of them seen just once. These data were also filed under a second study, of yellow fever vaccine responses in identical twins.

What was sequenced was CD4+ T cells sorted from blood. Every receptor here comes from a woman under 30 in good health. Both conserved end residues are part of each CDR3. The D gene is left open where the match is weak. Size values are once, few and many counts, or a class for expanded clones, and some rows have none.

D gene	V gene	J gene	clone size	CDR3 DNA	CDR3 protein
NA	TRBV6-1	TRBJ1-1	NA	TGTGCCAGCAGTGAACAAGGGGGGCGCGAAGCTTTCTTT	CASSEQGGREAFF
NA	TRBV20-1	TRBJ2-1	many	TGCAGTGTAAGAGGGGGGAATGAGCAGTTCTTC	CSVRGGNEQFF
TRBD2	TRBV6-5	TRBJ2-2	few	TGTGCCAGCAGTTCATCAGCGGGAGGGCCGACCGGGGAGCTGTTTTTT	CASSSSAGGPTGELFF
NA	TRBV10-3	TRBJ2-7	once	TGTGCCATCAGTGTGGGGGGCCGGGGATCCTACGAGCAGTACTTC	CAISVGGRGSYEQYF
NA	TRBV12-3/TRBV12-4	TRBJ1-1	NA	TGTGCCAGCAGCCGTCAGGGTTGGACTGAAGCTTTCTTT	CASSRQGWTEAFF
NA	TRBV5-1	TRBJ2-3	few	TGCGCCAGTTCGCTCGGGGTCAGGACCACAGATACGCAGTATTTT	CASSLGVRTTDTQYF
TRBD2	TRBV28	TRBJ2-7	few	TGTGCCAGCAGTTCCTCCGGGACTAAATCCTACGAGCAGTACTTC	CASSSSGTKSYEQYF
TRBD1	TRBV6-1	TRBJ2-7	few	TGTGCCAGCAGCAAGACCGGACAGGGCTACGAGCAGTACTTC	CASSKTGQGYEQYF
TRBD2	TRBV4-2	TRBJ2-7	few	TGTGCCAGTCGTGGGACTAGCGGGAGCGAGCAGTACTTC	CASRGTSGSEQYF
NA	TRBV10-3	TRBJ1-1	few	TGTGCCATCAGTGAGCTGGAGGAGAACACTGAAGCTTTCTTT	CAISELEENTEAFF
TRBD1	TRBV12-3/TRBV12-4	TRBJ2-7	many	TGTGCCAGCAGATCTTACCCGACAGGGTACGAGCAGTACTTC	CASRSYPTGYEQYF
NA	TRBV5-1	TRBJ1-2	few	TGCGCCAGCAGCCCGACCAGCGGGGGAGGCTATGGCTACACCTTC	CASSPTSGGGYGYTF
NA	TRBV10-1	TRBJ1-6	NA	TGCGCCAGCAGTTGGGGGGATGGTTCACCCCTCCACTTT	CASSWGDGSPLHF
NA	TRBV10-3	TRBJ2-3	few	TGTGCCATCAGTGAGTCGTCCCTTGCAGATACGCAGTATTTT	CAISESSLADTQYF
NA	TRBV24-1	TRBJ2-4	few	TGTGCCACCAGTGATGGTGGATGGCAGCTAGCCAAAAACATTCAGTACTTC	CATSDGGWQLAKNIQYF
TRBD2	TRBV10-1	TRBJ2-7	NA	TGCGCCAGCAGCTCCGGAGGGACTAGCTACGAGCAGTACTTC	CASSSGGTSYEQYF
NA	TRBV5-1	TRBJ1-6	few	TGCGCCAGCAGGGCTGGGCTTTACCCGTATTCACCCCTCCACTTT	CASRAGLYPYSPLHF
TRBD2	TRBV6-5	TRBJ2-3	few	TGTGCCAGCAGTTACTCGGCTAGCGGGAGGGAGGATACGCAGTATTTT	CASSYSASGREDTQYF
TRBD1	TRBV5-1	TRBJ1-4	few	TGCGCCAGCAGCGAGGGGACAGGGTGGACGGAACTGTTTTTT	CASSEGTGWTELFF
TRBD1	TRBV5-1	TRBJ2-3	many	TGCGCCAGCAGCCCCGGACAGGACACAGATACGCAGTATTTT	CASSPGQDTDTQYF
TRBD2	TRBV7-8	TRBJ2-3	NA	TGTGCCAGCAGCTTAGCGCTAGGGCGGGGGGGCCTAGATACGCAGTATTTT	CASSLALGRGGLDTQYF
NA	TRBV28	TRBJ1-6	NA	TGTGCCAGCAGTTTAGCGGGGCCAAATTCACCCCTCCACTTT	CASSLAGPNSPLHF
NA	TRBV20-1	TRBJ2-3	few	TGCAGTGCTAGAAAGCCAGGGCGCCCAGGGGCAGATACGCAGTATTTT	CSARKPGRPGADTQYF
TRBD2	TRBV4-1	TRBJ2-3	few	TGCGCCAGCAGCCAAGATAGAGGCGGGGGGGGTACAGATACGCAGTATTTT	CASSQDRGGGGTDTQYF
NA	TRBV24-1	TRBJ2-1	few	TGTGCCACCAGTGATTCTATCGATGAGCAGTTCTTC	CATSDSIDEQFF
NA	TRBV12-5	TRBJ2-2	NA	TGTGCTAGTGGTCCCCCAGTGAACACCGGGGAGCTGTTTTTT	CASGPPVNTGELFF
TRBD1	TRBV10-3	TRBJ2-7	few	TGTGCCATCAGTGGCTGGACAGGGATCTACGAGCAGTACTTC	CAISGWTGIYEQYF
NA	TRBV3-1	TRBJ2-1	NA	TGTGCCAGCAGCCAATCGGACTACAATGAGCAGTTCTTC	CASSQSDYNEQFF
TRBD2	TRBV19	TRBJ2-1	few	TGTGCCAGTAGTAGGGCAGAGACTAGCGGGCAAAATGAGCAGTTCTTC	CASSRAETSGQNEQFF
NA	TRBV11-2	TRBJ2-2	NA	TGTGCCAGCAGGCAGCCGGGTGGAGGGAACACCGGGGAGCTGTTTTTT	CASRQPGGGNTGELFF
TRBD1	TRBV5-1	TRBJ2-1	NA	TGCGCCAGCAGCCTTTCCACGGGACAGGGGAACAATGAGCAGTTCTTC	CASSLSTGQGNNEQFF
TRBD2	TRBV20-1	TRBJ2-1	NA	TGCAGTGCTAGATTACCCGGGACTAGGGTTGGTGAGCAGTTCTTC	CSARLPGTRVGEQFF
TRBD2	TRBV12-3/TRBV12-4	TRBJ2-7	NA	TGTGCCAGCAGTTTGATAGCGGGCCCATCCTACGAGCAGTACTTC	CASSLIAGPSYEQYF
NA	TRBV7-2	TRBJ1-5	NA	TGTGCCAGCAGCCGAGTCGGGGGGGAGCCCCAGCATTTT	CASSRVGGEPQHF
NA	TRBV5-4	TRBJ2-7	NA	TGTGCCAGCCGGCCGAGCGGTAACCCCTACGAGCAGTACTTC	CASRPSGNPYEQYF
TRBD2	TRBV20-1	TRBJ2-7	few	TGCAGTGCTAGCAAGACTAGCGGGAGGTCCTACGAGCAGTACTTC	CSASKTSGRSYEQYF
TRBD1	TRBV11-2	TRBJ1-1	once	TGTGCCAGCAGCTTAGAAGGGGGCTCACCGAACACTGAAGCTTTCTTT	CASSLEGGSPNTEAFF
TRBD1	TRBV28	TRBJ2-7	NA	TGTGCCAGCTGTTTCGGGACAGGAGAGACCTACGAGCAGTACTTC	CASCFGTGETYEQYF
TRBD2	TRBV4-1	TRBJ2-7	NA	TGCGCCAGCAGCCGCGAACCAGCGGGAGGGCCCGAGCAGTACTTC	CASSREPAGGPEQYF